The clone carrying this T cell receptor beta chain was observed once. The data are from a study of blood T cell repertoires in COVID-19. With 6 bases clipped from V and 5 bases from J, the junction kept 9 bases outside the gene matches. Looked up from germline, CDR1 is MNHEY and CDR2 is SMNVEV (reference sequence). The CDR3 loop spans 14 amino acids. In the authors' methods: Amplifying reference gene primers gave estimates of nucleated cell counts. TCRdb keeps only in-frame clones here, not all; method: immunoSEQ multiplex PCR. V and J calls and clone size are copied from that table; D and trimming were computed from the DNA. This sample has 100,000 to 120,000 clones; under 80% occur once, and the top ten carry less than 20%.

Sequenced input: peripheral blood. J is TRBJ2-7 and V is TRBV27; TRBD1 matches at 8 bases. This clonotype was sampled from a woman aged 70-85 years with acute or convalescent COVID-19. The CDR3 protein is CASSPPDRDDEQYF. CDR3 nucleotides: TGTGCCAGCAGCCCACCGGACAGGGACGACGAGCAGTACTTC.